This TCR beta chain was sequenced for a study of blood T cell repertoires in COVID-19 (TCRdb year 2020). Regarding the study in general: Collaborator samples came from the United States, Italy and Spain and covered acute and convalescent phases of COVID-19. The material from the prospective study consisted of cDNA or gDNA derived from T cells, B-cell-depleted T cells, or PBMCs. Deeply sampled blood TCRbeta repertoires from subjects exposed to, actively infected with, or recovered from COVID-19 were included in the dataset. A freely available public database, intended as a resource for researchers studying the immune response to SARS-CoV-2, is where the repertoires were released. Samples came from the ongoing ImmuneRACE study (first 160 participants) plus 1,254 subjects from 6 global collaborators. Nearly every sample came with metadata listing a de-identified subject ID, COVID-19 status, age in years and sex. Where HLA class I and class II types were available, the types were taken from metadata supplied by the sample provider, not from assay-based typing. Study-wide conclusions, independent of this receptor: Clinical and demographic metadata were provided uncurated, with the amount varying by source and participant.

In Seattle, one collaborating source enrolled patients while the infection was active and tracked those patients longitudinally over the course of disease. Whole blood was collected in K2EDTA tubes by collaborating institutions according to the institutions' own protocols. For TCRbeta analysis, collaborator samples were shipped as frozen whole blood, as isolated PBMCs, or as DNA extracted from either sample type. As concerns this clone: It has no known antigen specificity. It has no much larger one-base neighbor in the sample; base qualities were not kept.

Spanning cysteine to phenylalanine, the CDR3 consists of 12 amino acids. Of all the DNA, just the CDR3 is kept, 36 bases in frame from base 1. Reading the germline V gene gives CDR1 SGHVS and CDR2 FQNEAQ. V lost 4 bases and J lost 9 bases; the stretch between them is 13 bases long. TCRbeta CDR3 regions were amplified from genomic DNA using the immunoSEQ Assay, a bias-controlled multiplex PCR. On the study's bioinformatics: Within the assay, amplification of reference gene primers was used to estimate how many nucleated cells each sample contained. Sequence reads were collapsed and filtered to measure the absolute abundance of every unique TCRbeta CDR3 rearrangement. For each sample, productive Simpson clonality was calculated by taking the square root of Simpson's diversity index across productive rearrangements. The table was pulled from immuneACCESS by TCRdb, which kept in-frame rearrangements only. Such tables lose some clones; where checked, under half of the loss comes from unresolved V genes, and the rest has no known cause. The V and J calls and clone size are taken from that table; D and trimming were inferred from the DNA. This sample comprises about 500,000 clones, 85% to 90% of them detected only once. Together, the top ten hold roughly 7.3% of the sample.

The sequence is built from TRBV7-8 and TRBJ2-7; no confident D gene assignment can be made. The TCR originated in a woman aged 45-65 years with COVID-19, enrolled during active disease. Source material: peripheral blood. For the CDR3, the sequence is CASSSATGWQYF. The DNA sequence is TGTGCCAGCAGCTCGGCGACCGGGTGGCAGTACTTC.